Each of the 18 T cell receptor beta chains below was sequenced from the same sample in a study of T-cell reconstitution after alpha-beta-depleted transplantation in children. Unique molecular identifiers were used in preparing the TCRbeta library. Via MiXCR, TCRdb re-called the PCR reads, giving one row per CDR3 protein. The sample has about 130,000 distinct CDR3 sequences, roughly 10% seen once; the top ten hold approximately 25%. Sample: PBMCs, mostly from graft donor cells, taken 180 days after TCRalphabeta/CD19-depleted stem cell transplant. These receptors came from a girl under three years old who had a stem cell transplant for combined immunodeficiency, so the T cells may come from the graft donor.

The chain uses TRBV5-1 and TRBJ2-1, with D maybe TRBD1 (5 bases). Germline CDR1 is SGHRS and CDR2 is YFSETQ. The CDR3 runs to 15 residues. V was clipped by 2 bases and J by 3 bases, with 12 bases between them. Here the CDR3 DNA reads TGCGCCAGCAGCTTTCGATTCCAGGGCTACAATGAGCAGTTCTTC. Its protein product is CASSFRFQGYNEQFF.

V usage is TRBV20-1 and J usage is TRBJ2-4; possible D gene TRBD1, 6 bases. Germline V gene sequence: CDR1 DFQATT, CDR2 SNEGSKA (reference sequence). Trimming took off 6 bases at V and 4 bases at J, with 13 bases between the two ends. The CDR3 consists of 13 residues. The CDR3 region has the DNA TGCAGTGCGACCGGGACACTAAAAAACATTCAGTACTTC. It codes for CSATGTLKNIQYF.

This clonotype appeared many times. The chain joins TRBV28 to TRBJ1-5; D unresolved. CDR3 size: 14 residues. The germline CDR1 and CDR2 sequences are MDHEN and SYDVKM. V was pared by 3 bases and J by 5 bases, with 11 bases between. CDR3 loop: CASSFVTYDQPQHF. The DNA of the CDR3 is TGTGCCAGCAGTTTCGTGACATACGATCAGCCCCAGCATTTT.

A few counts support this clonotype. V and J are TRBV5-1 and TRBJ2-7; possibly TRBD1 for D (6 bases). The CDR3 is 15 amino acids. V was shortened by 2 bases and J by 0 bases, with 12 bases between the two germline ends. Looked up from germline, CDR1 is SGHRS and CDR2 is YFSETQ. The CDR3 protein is CASSFETGHSYEQYF. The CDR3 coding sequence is TGCGCCAGCAGCTTTGAAACGGGACACTCCTACGAGCAGTACTTC.

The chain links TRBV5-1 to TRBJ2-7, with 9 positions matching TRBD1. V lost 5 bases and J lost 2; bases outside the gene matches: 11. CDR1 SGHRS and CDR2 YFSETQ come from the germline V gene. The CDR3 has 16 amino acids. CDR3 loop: CASRARTGASAYEQYF. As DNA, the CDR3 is TGCGCCAGCAGAGCTCGGACAGGGGCTAGCGCCTACGAGCAGTACTTC. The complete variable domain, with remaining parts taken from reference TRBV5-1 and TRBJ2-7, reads KAGVTQTPRYLIKTRGQQVTLSCSPISGHRSVSWYQQTPGQGLQFLFEYFSETQRNKGNFPGRFSGRQFSNSRSEMNVSTLELGDSALYLCASRARTGASAYEQYFGPGTRLTVT.

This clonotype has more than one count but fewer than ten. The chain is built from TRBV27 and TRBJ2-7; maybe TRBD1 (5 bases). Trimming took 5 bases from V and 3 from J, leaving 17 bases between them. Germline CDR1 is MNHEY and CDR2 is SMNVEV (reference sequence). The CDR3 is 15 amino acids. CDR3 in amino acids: CASSIRQGNIYEQYF. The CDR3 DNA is TGTGCCAGCAGTATTAGGCAGGGTAACATCTACGAGCAGTACTTC.

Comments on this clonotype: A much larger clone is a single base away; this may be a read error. CDR3 in amino acids: CASSSLRIQTEGDTF. The CDR3 nucleotides read TGTGCCAGCAGCTCCCTACGTATCCAGACAGAGGGCGACACCTTC. The chain recombines TRBV5-5 with TRBJ1-2; maybe TRBD1 (5 bases). Germline assignment: CDR1 SGHKS and CDR2 YYEKEE (reference sequence). Trimming took 3 bases from V and 12 from J, leaving 24 bases between them. The CDR3 length is 15 residues. Drawing the rest from reference TRBV5-5 and TRBJ1-2, the complete variable domain is DAGVTQSPTHLIKTRGQQVTLRCSPISGHKSVSWYQQVLGQGPQFIFQYYEKEERGRGNFPDRFSARQFPNYSSELNVNALLLGDSALYLCASSSLRIQTEGDTFGSGTRLTVV.

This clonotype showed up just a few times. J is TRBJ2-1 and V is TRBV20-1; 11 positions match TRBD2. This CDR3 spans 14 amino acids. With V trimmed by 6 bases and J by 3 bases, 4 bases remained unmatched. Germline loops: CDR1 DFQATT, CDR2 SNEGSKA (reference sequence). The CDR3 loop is CSAEGLADYNEQFF. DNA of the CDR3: TGCAGTGCAGAGGGACTAGCGGACTACAATGAGCAGTTCTTC.

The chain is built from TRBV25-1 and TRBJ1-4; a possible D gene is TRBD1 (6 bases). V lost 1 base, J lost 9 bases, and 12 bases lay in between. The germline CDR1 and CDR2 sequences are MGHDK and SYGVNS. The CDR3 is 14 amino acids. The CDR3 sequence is CASSESRTAKKLFF. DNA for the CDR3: TGTGCCAGCAGTGAATCTAGGACAGCCAAAAAACTGTTTTTT.

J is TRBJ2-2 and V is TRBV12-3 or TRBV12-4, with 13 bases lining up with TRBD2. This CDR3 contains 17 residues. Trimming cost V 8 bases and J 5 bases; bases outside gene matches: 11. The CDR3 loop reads CASRRLAGGLGTGELFF. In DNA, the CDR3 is TGTGCCAGCCGTCGACTAGCGGGGGGCTTGGGAACCGGGGAGCTGTTTTTT.

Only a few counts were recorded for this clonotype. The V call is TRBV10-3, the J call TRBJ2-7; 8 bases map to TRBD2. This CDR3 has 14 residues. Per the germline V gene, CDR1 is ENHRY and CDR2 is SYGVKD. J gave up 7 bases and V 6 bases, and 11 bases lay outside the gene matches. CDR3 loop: CAIREGLGGLEQYF. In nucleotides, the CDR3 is TGTGCCATCAGAGAGGGACTAGGCGGATTAGAGCAGTACTTC.

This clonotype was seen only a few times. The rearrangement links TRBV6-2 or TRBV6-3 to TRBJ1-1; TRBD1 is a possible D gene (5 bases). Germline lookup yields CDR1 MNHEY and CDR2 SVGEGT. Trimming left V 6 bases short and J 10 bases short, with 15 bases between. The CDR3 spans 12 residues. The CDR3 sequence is CASSHGHSGAFF. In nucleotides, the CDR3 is TGTGCCAGCAGCCACGGACATTCGGGAGCTTTCTTT.

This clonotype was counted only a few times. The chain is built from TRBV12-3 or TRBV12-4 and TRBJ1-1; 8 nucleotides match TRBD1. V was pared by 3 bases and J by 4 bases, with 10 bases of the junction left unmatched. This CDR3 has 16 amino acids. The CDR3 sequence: CASSFGQGAVGTEAFF. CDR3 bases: TGTGCCAGCAGTTTTGGGCAGGGGGCTGTTGGCACTGAAGCTTTCTTT.

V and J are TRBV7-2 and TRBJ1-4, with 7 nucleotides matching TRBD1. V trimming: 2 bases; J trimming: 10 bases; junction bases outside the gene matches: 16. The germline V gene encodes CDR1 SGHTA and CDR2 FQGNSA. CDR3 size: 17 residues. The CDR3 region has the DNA TGTGCCAGCAGCTTAAAAAAGCAAGACAGGGTCCACTCAAAACTGTTTTTT. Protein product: CASSLKKQDRVHSKLFF.

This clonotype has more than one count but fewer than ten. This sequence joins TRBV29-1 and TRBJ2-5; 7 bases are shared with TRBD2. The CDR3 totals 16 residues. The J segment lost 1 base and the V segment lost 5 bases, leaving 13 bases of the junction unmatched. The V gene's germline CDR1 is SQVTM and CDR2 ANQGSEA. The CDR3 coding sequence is TGCAGCGTTCCCCTCCCCGCCGGGACTATCCAAGAGACCCAGTACTTC. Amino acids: CSVPLPAGTIQETQYF. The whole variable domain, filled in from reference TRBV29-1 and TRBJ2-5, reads SAVISQKPSRDICQRGTSLTIQCQVDSQVTMMFWYRQQPGQSLTLIATANQGSEATYESGFVIDKFPISRPNLTFSTLTVSNMSPEDSSIYLCSVPLPAGTIQETQYFGPGTRLLVL.

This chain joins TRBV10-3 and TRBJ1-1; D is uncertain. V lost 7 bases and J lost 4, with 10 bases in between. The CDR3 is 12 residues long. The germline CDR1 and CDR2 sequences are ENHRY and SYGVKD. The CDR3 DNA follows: TGTGCCATCACCCGGGGAGGCACTGAAGCTTTCTTT. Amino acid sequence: CAITRGGTEAFF.

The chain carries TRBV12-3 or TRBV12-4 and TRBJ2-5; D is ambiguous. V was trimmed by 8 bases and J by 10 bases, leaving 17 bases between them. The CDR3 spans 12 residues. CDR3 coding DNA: TGTGCCAGCGGCCACCCCCGCCGCCTCCAGTACTTC. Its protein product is CASGHPRRLQYF.

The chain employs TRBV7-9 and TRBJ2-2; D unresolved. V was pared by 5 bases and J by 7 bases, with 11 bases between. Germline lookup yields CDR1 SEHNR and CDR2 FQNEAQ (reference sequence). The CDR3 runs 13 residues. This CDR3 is CASSHDTGGELFF. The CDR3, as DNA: TGTGCCAGCAGCCATGATACTGGCGGGGAGCTGTTTTTT.